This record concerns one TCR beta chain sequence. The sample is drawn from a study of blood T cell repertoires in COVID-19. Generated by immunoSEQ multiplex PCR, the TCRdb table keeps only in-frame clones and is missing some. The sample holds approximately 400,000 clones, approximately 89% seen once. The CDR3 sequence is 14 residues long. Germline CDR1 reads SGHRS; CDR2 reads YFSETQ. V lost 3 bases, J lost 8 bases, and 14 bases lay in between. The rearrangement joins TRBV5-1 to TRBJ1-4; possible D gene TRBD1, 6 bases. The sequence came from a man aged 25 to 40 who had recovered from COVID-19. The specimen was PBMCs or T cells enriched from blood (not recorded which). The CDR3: CASSSGHPMEKLFF. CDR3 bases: TGCGCCAGCAGCTCGGGACACCCAATGGAAAAACTGTTTTTT.